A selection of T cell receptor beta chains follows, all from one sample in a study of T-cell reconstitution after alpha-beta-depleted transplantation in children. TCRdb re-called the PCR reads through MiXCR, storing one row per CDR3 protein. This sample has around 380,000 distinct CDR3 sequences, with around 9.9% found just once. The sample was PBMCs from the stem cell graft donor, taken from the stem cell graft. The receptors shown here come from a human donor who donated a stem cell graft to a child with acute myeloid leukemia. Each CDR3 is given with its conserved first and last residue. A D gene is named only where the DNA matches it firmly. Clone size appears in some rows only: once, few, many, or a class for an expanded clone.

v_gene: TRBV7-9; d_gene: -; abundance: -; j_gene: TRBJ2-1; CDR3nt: TGTGCCAGCAGCTTAGCGCGGGGTTTGTGGAATGAGCAGTTCTTC; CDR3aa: CASSLARGLWNEQFF
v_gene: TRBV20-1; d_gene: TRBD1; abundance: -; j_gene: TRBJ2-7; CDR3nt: TGCAGTGCCTGTAACCGGGACAGGTTCTACGAGCAGTACTTC; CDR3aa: CSACNRDRFYEQYF
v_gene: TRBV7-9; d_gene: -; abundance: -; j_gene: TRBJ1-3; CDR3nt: TGTGCCCTTCTGCCGGCGTACTCTGGAAACACCATATATTTT; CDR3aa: CALLPAYSGNTIYF
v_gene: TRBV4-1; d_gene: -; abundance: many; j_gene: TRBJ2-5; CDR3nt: TGCGCCAGCAGCCTCTCGGGCCTTGATGAGACCCAGTACTTC; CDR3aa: CASSLSGLDETQYF
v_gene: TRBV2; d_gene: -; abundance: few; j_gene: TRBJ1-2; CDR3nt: TGTGCCAGCAGTGAAGTTTCGACAGCCCCCGAGATAGTCTATGGCTACACCTTC; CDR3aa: CASSEVSTAPEIVYGYTF
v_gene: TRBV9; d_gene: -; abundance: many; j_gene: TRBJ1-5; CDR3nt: TGTGCCAGCAGCGTAGAAAGTTTTGGGGTCCCCCAGCATTTT; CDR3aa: CASSVESFGVPQHF
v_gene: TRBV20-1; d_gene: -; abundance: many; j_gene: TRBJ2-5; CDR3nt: TGCAGTGCTAGAGAGTCGGGGAAGACCCAGTACTTC; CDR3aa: CSARESGKTQYF
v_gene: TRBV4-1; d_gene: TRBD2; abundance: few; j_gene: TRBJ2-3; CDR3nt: TGCGCCAGCAGCCAACGCCGGGGGGAGACAGATACGCAGTATTTT; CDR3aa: CASSQRRGETDTQYF
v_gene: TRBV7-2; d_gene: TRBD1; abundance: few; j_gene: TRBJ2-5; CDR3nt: TGTGCCAGCAGCTTAACCCCACAGGGGTGGGAGACCCAGTACTTC; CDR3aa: CASSLTPQGWETQYF
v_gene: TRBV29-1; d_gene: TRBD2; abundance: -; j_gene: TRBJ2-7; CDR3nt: TGCAGCGTCCGGAGGGGTAGCGGGAGAAAAAACGAGCAGTACTTC; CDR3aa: CSVRRGSGRKNEQYF
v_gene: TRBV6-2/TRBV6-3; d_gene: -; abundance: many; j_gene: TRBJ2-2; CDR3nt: TGTGCCAGCAGTTACTACGAGGGAACCGGGGAGCTGTTTTTT; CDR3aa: CASSYYEGTGELFF
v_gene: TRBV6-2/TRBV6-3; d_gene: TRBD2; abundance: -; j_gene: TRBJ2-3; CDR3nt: TGTGCCAGCAGTTACGAAGCTAGCGGGATCGCAGATACGCAGTATTTT; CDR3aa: CASSYEASGIADTQYF
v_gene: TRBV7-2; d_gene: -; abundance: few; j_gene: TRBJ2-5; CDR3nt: TGTGCCAGCAGCCGGAAGGGGGGGCAAGAGACCCAGTACTTC; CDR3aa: CASSRKGGQETQYF
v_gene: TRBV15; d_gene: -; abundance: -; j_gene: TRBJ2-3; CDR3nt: TGTGCCACCAGCAGAACCGGGACGATTAGCACAGATACGCAGTATTTT; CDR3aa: CATSRTGTISTDTQYF
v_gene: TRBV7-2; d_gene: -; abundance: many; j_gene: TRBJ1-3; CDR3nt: TGTGCCAGCAGCTTAGACATGAGTGGAAACACCATATATTTT; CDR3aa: CASSLDMSGNTIYF
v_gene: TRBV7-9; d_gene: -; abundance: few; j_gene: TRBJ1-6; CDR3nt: TGTGCCAGCAGCTTAGGTCCGTCTGATTCACCCCTCCACTTT; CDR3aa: CASSLGPSDSPLHF
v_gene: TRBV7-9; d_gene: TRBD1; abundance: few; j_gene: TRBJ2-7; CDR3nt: TGTGCCAGCAGCTTAAGGCGTGGCAGGACAGGTTCCTACGAGCAGTACTTC; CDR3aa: CASSLRRGRTGSYEQYF
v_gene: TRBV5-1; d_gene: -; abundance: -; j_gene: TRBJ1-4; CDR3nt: TGCGCCAGCAGCCCGGCGACGCGAGGTGAAAAACTGTTTTTT; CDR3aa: CASSPATRGEKLFF
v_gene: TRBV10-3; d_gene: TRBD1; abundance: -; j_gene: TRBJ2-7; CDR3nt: TGTGCCATCAGTGAGGGACAGGTTAGCTCCTACGAGCAGTACTTC; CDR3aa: CAISEGQVSSYEQYF
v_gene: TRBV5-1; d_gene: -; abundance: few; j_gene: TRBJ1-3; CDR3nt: TGCGCCAGCAGCTCGGGGGGACTTGGAAACACCATATATTTT; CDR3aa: CASSSGGLGNTIYF
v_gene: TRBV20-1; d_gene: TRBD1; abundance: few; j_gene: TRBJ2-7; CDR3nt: TGCAGTGCTAGAGTGGGGACAGGGTCCTACGAGCAGTACTTC; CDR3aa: CSARVGTGSYEQYF
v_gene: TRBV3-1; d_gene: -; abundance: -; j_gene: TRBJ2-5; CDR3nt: TGTGCCAGCAGCCCCGAGACTATCACAGTGTACCAAGAGACCCAGTACTTC; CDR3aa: CASSPETITVYQETQYF
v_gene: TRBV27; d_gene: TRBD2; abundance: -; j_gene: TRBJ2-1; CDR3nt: TGTGCCAGCAGCCCGGGACTAGCGTTCGATGAGCAGTTCTTC; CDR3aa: CASSPGLAFDEQFF
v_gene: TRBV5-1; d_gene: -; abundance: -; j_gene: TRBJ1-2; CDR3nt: TGCGCCAGCAGCTTGGAAAAGTTAGCCTATGGCTACACCTTC; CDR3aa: CASSLEKLAYGYTF
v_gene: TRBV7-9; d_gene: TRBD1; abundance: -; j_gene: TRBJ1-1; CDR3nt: TGTGCCAGCAGCCGGACAGGTTTGAACACTGAAGCTTTCTTT; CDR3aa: CASSRTGLNTEAFF
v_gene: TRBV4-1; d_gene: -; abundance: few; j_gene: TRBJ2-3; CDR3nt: TGCGCCAGCAGCCGGATAATGACTACAGAGGCAGATACGCAGTATTTT; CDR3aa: CASSRIMTTEADTQYF
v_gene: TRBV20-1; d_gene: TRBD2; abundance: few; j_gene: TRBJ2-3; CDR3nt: TGCAGTGCTAGACTAGCGGGGTCCAACGAGGATACGCAGTATTTT; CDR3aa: CSARLAGSNEDTQYF
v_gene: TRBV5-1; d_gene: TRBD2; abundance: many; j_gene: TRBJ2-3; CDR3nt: TGCGCCAGCAGCTTAGGGACTAGCGGGAGATCAGATACGCAGTATTTT; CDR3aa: CASSLGTSGRSDTQYF
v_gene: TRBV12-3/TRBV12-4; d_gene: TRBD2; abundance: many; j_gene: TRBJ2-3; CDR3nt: TGTGCCAGCAGTTTAAGGCTAGCGGGATTCAGCACAGATACGCAGTATTTT; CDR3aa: CASSLRLAGFSTDTQYF
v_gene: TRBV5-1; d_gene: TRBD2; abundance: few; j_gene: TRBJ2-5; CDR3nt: TGCGCCAGCAACCAAGCCGGGACTAGCGCAGAGACCCAGTACTTC; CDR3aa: CASNQAGTSAETQYF
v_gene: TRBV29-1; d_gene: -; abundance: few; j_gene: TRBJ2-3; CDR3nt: TGCAGCGTTGGTGAGGGCACAGATACGCAGTATTTT; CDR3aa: CSVGEGTDTQYF
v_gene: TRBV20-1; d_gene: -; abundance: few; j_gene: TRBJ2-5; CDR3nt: TGCAGTGCTCACGGTAGCCTCGGAAAGGAGACCCAGTACTTC; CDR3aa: CSAHGSLGKETQYF
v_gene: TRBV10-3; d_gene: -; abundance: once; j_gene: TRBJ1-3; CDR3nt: TGTGCCATCGGCGGGGAGACCTCTGGAAACACCATATATTTT; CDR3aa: CAIGGETSGNTIYF
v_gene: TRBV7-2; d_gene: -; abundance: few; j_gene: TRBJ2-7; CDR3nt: TGTGCCAGCTCCAATCGGGGGATCAACGAGCAGTACTTC; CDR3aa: CASSNRGINEQYF
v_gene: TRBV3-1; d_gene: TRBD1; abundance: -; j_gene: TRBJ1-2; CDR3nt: TGTGCCAGCAGCCAAGATGAGGGGGCGCTGGGCTACACCTTC; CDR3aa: CASSQDEGALGYTF
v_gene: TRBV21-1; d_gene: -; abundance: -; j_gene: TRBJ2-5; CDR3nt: TGTGCCAGCAGCAAAAAGGGACTAGCGGGAGATGTTGAGACCCAGTACTTC; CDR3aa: CASSKKGLAGDVETQYF